This record looks at one TCR beta chain sequence and its context. The antigen is not known. This entry comes from a study of T-cell memory formation after mild COVID-19. Points from the study as a whole: Second-wave clones with a day 37 peak had unconfirmed SARS-CoV-2 specificity.

TCRdb re-analysed the 5' RACE reads in MiXCR, keeping a single row per CDR3 protein. Of 250,000 to 350,000 distinct CDR3 sequences in the sample, roughly 13% were seen once. Input material: PBMCs or a T cell subset sorted from them (not recorded which). This sequence was found in a man aged 18 to 35 who had mild COVID-19 (a few samples of this study predate the infection). Cell type and time point are not known.

The chain's CDR3 is CASSWLGGTEAFF. The CDR3 coding sequence is TGTGCCAGCAGCTGGTTAGGGGGGACTGAAGCTTTCTTT. The chain links TRBV7-9 to TRBJ1-1; tentative D call: TRBD1 (6 bases). The V gene lost 4 bases and the J gene lost 5 bases, with 11 bases spanning the gap. Germline assignment: CDR1 SEHNR and CDR2 FQNEAQ (reference sequence). This CDR3 contains 13 residues.